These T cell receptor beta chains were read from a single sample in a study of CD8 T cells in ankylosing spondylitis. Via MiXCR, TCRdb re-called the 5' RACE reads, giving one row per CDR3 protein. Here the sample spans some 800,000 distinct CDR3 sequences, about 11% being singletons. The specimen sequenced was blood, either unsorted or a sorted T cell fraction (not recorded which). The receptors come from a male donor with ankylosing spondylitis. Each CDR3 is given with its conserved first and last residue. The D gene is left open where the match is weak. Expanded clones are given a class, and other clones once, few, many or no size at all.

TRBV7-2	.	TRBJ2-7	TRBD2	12	CASSPLAGDLYF	TGTGCCAGCAGCCCACTAGCGGGGGATCTGTACTTC
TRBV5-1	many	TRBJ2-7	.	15	CASSSRGTSTYEQYF	TGCGCCAGCAGTAGTCGCGGGACATCCACCTACGAGCAGTACTTC
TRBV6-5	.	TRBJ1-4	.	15	CASSYTRSTNEKLFF	TGTGCCAGCAGTTACACGCGATCAACTAATGAAAAACTGTTTTTT
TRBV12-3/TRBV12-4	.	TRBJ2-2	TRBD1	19	CASSSPLKDRGRGTGELFF	TGTGCCAGCAGTTCTCCACTAAAGGACAGGGGGCGCGGCACCGGGGAGCTGTTTTTT
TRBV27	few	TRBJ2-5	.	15	CASTQRGALRLIQYF	TGTGCCAGCACCCAACGCGGGGCCCTAAGATTGATCCAGTACTTC
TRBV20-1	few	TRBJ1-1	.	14	CSAREGASVTEAFF	TGCAGTGCTAGAGAAGGGGCCTCGGTTACTGAAGCTTTCTTT
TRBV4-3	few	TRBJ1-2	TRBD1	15	CASSREGQAPGGYTF	TGCGCCAGCAGCCGCGAGGGACAGGCCCCTGGCGGCTACACCTTC
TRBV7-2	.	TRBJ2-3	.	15	CASSLVGTSTDTQYF	TGTGCCAGCAGCTTGGTTGGCACTAGCACAGATACGCAGTATTTT
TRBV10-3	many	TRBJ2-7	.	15	CAISNSGRATYEQYF	TGTGCCATCTCTAATTCTGGCAGGGCAACCTACGAGCAGTACTTC
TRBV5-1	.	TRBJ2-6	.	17	CASSALVSYSGANVLTF	TGCGCCAGCAGCGCCTTGGTGTCATACTCTGGGGCCAACGTCCTGACTTTC
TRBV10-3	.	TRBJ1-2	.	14	CATKDGFGRYGYTF	TGTGCCACCAAAGACGGATTTGGTCGCTATGGCTACACCTTC
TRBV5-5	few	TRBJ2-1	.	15	CASSLVRPQFNEQFF	TGTGCCAGCAGCCTGGTGAGGCCGCAATTCAATGAGCAGTTCTTC
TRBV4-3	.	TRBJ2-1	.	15	CASSQDPQMYNEQFF	TGCGCCAGCAGCCAAGATCCCCAGATGTACAATGAGCAGTTCTTC
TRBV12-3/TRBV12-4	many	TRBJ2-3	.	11	CASRQQLTQYF	TGTGCCAGCAGACAACAGCTTACGCAGTATTTT
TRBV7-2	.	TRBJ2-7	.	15	CASSVRLRTTYEQYF	TGTGCCAGCAGCGTAAGACTCCGGACAACCTACGAGCAGTACTTC
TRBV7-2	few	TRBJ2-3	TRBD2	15	CASSSGLAPADTQYF	TGTGCCAGCAGCTCAGGACTAGCCCCCGCAGATACGCAGTATTTT
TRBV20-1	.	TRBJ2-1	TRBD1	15	CSAENRGSSYNEQFF	TGCAGTGCTGAGAACAGGGGGAGCTCCTACAATGAGCAGTTCTTC
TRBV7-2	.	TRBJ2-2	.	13	CASSPDWVGELFF	TGTGCCAGCAGCCCTGACTGGGTCGGGGAGCTGTTTTTT
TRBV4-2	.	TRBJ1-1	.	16	CASSQAGGPLNTEAFF	TGTGCCAGCAGCCAAGCGGGGGGGCCCCTGAACACTGAAGCTTTCTTT
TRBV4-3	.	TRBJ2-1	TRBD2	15	CASSQLTSGSHEQFF	TGCGCCAGCAGCCAATTGACTAGCGGGAGCCATGAGCAGTTCTTC
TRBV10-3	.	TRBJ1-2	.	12	CAISESLDGYTF	TGTGCCATCAGTGAGTCTTTGGATGGCTACACCTTC
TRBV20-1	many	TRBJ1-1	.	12	CSSIMGFTEAFF	TGCAGTTCGATCATGGGATTCACTGAAGCTTTCTTT
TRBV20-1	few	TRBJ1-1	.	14	CSAPNRQSNTEAFF	TGCAGTGCTCCGAATCGACAGTCAAACACTGAAGCTTTCTTT
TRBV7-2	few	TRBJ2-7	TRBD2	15	CASSLRALAAYEQYF	TGTGCCAGCAGCTTAAGGGCCCTAGCGGCCTACGAGCAGTACTTC
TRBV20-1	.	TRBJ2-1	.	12	CSAPPKLIEQFF	TGCAGTGCGCCCCCAAAGCTTATTGAGCAGTTCTTC
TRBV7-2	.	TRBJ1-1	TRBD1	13	CASQTGIGTEAFF	TGTGCCAGCCAGACAGGGATCGGAACTGAAGCTTTCTTT
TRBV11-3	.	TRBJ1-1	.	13	CASSLVSEKEAFF	TGTGCCAGCAGCTTAGTGTCCGAAAAAGAAGCTTTCTTT
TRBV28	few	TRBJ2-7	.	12	CATRPIFHEQYF	TGTGCCACCAGGCCCATTTTCCACGAGCAGTACTTC
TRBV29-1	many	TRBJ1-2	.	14	CSVEAAGRDYGYTF	TGCAGCGTTGAGGCAGCCGGGAGGGACTATGGCTACACCTTC
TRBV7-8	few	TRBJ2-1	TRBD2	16	CASSLAKAGGNNEQFF	TGTGCCAGCAGCTTAGCGAAAGCGGGAGGGAACAATGAGCAGTTCTTC
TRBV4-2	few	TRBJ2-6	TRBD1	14	CASSLRTGSNVLTF	TGTGCCAGCAGTCTTAGGACAGGGTCTAACGTCCTGACTTTC
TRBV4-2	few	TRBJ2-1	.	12	CASSQASDEQFF	TGTGCCAGCAGCCAAGCTTCGGATGAGCAGTTCTTC
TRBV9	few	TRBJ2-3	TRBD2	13	CASSVQPGLGEYF	TGTGCCAGCAGCGTACAACCGGGACTAGGGGAGTATTTT
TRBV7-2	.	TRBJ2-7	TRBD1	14	CASSLEQGGMEQYF	TGTGCCAGCAGCTTAGAACAGGGGGGTATGGAGCAGTACTTC
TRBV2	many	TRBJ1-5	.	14	CASTGMSRDQPQHF	TGTGCCAGCACCGGAATGAGTAGGGATCAGCCCCAGCATTTT
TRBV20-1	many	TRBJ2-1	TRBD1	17	CSARDRGTGGRYNEQFF	TGCAGTGCTAGAGATCGGGGAACAGGGGGTCGTTACAATGAGCAGTTCTTC
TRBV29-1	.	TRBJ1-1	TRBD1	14	CSVDETGRNTEAFF	TGCAGCGTGGATGAGACAGGGAGGAACACTGAAGCTTTCTTT
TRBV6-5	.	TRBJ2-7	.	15	CASSSTGTSAYEQYF	TGTGCCAGCAGTTCGACAGGGACTTCCGCCTACGAGCAGTACTTC
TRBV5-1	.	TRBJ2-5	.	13	CASSVRGWVTQYF	TGCGCCAGCAGCGTCCGGGGGTGGGTGACCCAGTACTTC
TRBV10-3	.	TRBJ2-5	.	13	CAISEGLGETQYF	TGTGCCATCAGTGAGGGCCTCGGGGAGACCCAGTACTTC